This TCR beta chain originates from a study of STAT5B mutations in CD4+ large granular lymphocyte leukemia (dated by TCRdb to between 2022 and 2023). Regarding the research as a whole: Among the healthy controls, the CDR3 'QG' motif was associated with a particular HLA allele. The study compared the TCRbeta repertoires of patients with CD4+ T-cell large granular lymphocyte leukemia against the TCRbeta repertoires of healthy blood donors. The purity of purified fractions was confirmed by flow cytometry on FACSCanto II or FACSVerse to exceed 95% among lymphocytes. What the study reported, not specific to this receptor: CD4-sorted patient repertoires appeared more clonal than healthy CD4+ repertoires, and this difference persisted after removing the putative leukemic clones. Each patient's main leukemic clonotypes were private, but less than 30% of these clonotypes showed up at low frequency in the non-leukemic repertoires of other patients. The data were not HLA-matched, and the higher clonality in CD4+ T-LGLL than in CD8+ T-LGLL could be due to the relatively small sample size.

For this clone: The clone's antigen remains unknown. It has no much larger one-base neighbor in the sample; base qualities were not kept.

TCRbeta rearrangements were sequenced from genomic DNA using the immunoSEQ assay at survey resolution. The paper's data handling went like this. In the TCR sequencing data, the lowest productive clonotype frequency that could be detected was 2.59 x 10-5. Only productive TCRbeta rearrangements, meaning sequences that were complete and in-frame, were kept for the analyses. Clonality for each sample was calculated as Simpson clonality in the immunoSEQ Analyzer version 3.0. Based on frequency, clones were grouped as very rare, small, medium, large (1-20%) or hyperexpanded (>20%). Generation probabilities were estimated with OLGA 1.2.3, V-gene circos plots were made with VDJtools, specificities were looked up in VDJdb, and CDR3 motifs were identified with GLIPH. The table comes from immuneACCESS by way of TCRdb, which keeps in-frame sequences with V and J called. Part of the clones is missing from these tables; in studies checked, under half for an unresolved V gene and the rest for unknown reasons. The DNA gave D and trimming, while V, J and clone size come from that table. This sample has around 48,000 clones in its table, and 60% to 75% of those were observed once. The leading ten clones occupy less than 2% of the sample.

The healthy control group was made up of around 40 blood donors, and the Finnish Red Cross blood service supplied their buffy coats. All TCR-sequenced material derived from peripheral blood: patient blood samples and healthy donor buffy coats. Ficoll-Hypaque gradient centrifugation was used to isolate peripheral blood mononuclear cells. CD4+ cells were purified magnetically from the buffy coats of healthy controls. Genomic DNA was extracted with the Gentra Puregene Cell and Tissue kit and quantified on a Qubit 2.0 fluorometer. This receptor was taken from a human donor in good health. Sequenced: CD4+ T cells from blood buffy coats.

The DNA is as follows: TGTGCCATCAGTGAGTCAGGGAAAACCGGGGAGCTGTTTTTT. Its amino acids are CAISESGKTGELFF. The receptor chain draws on TRBV10-3 and TRBJ2-2; the D gene is not confidently resolved. CDR1 ENHRY and CDR2 SYGVKD are derived from the germline V gene. Trimming at the junction amounts to 0 bases on V and 5 bases on J, and the germline ends lie 7 bases apart. The CDR3 runs 14 amino acids, cysteine and phenylalanine included. The read is trimmed to its CDR3 DNA, 42 bases read in frame from base 1.